The 30 T cell receptor beta chains below were found in one sample sequenced in a study of cytomegalovirus exposure and HLA in healthy donors. Amplification used 60 Vbeta primers and 13 Jbeta primers. Generated by immunoSEQ multiplex PCR, the TCRdb table keeps only in-frame clones and is missing some. The sample yields around 91,000 clones, over 65% seen once. The sample consisted of PBMCs. These receptors were taken from a woman aged 40 to 49 in good health and CMV-seropositive.

The J gene is TRBJ2-1, the V gene TRBV9; a possible D gene is TRBD2 (6 bases). The V gene lost 6 bases and the J gene lost 9 bases, with 19 bases spanning the gap. This CDR3 is 14 amino acids long. CDR1 and CDR2 from the germline V gene are SGDLS and YYNGEE. The CDR3 DNA follows: TGTGCCAGCAAACTAGCCTTCGATTTCGGTGAGCAGTTCTTC. It encodes CASKLAFDFGEQFF. The whole variable domain, filled in from reference TRBV9 and TRBJ2-1, reads DSGVTQTPKHLITATGQRVTLRCSPRSGDLSVYWYQQSLDQGLQFLIQYYNGEERAKGNILERFSAQQFPDLHSELNLSSLELGDSALYFCASKLAFDFGEQFFGPGTRLTVL.

This clone appeared a few times. The chain uses TRBV27 and TRBJ2-1; TRBD2 agrees at 9 bases. Germline assignment: CDR1 MNHEY and CDR2 SMNVEV (reference sequence). There are 16 residues in the CDR3. Trimming cost V 2 bases and J 4 bases; bases outside gene matches: 6. CDR3 sequence (DNA): TGTGCCAGCAGTTTAAAGGGTCTAGCGGGATACAATGAGCAGTTCTTC. Protein: CASSLKGLAGYNEQFF.

The chain links TRBV29-1 to TRBJ2-1, with 12 nucleotides matching TRBD2. The CDR3 loop spans 15 amino acids. Germline V gene lookup returns CDR1 SQVTM and CDR2 ANQGSEA. CDR3 residues: CSTLTGTSGRNEQFF. The CDR3 nucleotides are TGCAGTACACTAACCGGGACTAGCGGGCGCAATGAGCAGTTCTTC.

The J gene is TRBJ2-7, the V gene TRBV7-9; the D gene is possibly TRBD2 (6 bases). This CDR3 region has 16 residues. The V gene's germline CDR1 is SEHNR and CDR2 FQNEAQ (reference sequence). V was trimmed by 2 bases and J by 1 base, leaving 15 bases between them. The CDR3 DNA sequence: TGTGCCAGCAGCTTAATTTTCGGGAGTGAGTCCTACGAGCAGTACTTC. This translates into CASSLIFGSESYEQYF. The full variable domain, in which reference TRBV7-9 and TRBJ2-7 provide the parts outside the CDR3, is DTGVSQNPRHKITKRGQNVTFRCDPISEHNRLYWYRQTLGQGPEFLTYFQNEAQLEKSRLLSDRFSAERPKGSFSTLEIQRTEQGDSAMYLCASSLIFGSESYEQYFGPGTRLTVT.

This clone was recorded a few times. V gene TRBV19 combines with J gene TRBJ1-5; TRBD1 might be the D (6 bases). V dropped 5 bases and J dropped 4 bases, with 12 bases sitting between them. The germline gives CDR1 LNHDA, CDR2 SQIVND (reference sequence). The CDR3 extends over 14 amino acids. The CDR3 nucleotides are TGTGCCAGTAGTCCCGGACAGAAAAATCAGCCCCAGCATTTT. Protein product: CASSPGQKNQPQHF. Drawing the rest from reference TRBV19 and TRBJ1-5, the complete variable domain is DGGITQSPKYLFRKEGQNVTLSCEQNLNHDAMYWYRQDPGQGLRLIYYSQIVNDFQKGDIAEGYSVSREKKESFPLTVTSAQKNPTAFYLCASSPGQKNQPQHFGDGTRLSIL.

V gene TRBV27 combines with J gene TRBJ2-2, with 7 positions matching TRBD1. The CDR3 has 11 residues. Germline CDR1 reads MNHEY; CDR2 reads SMNVEV (reference sequence). Trimming took 10 bases from V and 5 from J; bases not matched to a gene: 1. Here the CDR3 reads CATGGTGELFF. CDR3 DNA: TGTGCCACAGGGGGAACCGGGGAGCTGTTTTTT.

J is TRBJ1-2 and V is TRBV27; weak D call: TRBD1 (5 bases). This CDR3 comprises 14 residues. V was shortened by 4 bases and J by 1 base, with 10 bases between the two germline ends. The germline gives CDR1 MNHEY, CDR2 SMNVEV (reference sequence). The CDR3 reads CASSSVRVNYGYTF. Here the CDR3 DNA reads TGTGCCAGCAGTTCGGTCAGGGTTAACTATGGCTACACCTTC.

V is TRBV14 and J is TRBJ2-1, with 9 nucleotides matching TRBD1. There are 14 residues in the CDR3. V was clipped by 1 base and J by 9 bases; unmatched bases: 4. From germline, CDR1 is SGHDN and CDR2 FVKESK. This CDR3 reads CASSQAQGAGEQFF. Written as DNA, the CDR3 is TGTGCCAGCAGCCAAGCACAGGGGGCAGGTGAGCAGTTCTTC.

The chain has TRBV4-1 and TRBJ2-7; 9 bases fit TRBD1. This CDR3 comprises 16 residues. The V gene end was trimmed by 3 bases and the J gene end by 3 bases; junction bases not matched to a gene: 9. Germline V CDR1 and CDR2: MGHRA, YSYEKL. CDR3 region: CASSQIPGQGFYEQYF. CDR3 nucleotides: TGCGCCAGCAGCCAGATTCCGGGACAGGGTTTCTACGAGCAGTACTTC.

The gene calls are TRBV25-1 and TRBJ2-2, with 8 nucleotides matching TRBD1. V shed 1 base, J shed 6 bases, and the junction held 7 bases outside the gene matches. Germline values: CDR1 MGHDK, CDR2 SYGVNS. This CDR3 region has 16 residues. Here the CDR3 DNA reads TGTGCCAGCAGTGAATTAGTCCAGGGGGCGGCCGGGGAGCTGTTTTTT. Its protein product is CASSELVQGAAGELFF.

This sequence joins TRBV7-2 and TRBJ2-7; 12 bases are a match to TRBD2. The CDR3 has 15 amino acids. Germline V lookup: CDR1 SGHTA, CDR2 FQGNSA. With 4 bases clipped from V and 6 bases from J, the junction kept 7 bases outside the gene matches. The CDR3 DNA reads as TGTGCCAGCAGCTCTCTAGCGGGAGGGCCGGGCGAGCAGTACTTC. This encodes CASSSLAGGPGEQYF. Based on the CDR3 plus reference TRBV7-2 and TRBJ2-7, the full variable domain is GAGVSQSPSNKVTEKGKDVELRCDPISGHTALYWYRQSLGQGLEFLIYFQGNSAPDKSGLPSDRFSAERTGGSVSTLTIQRTQQEDSAVYLCASSSLAGGPGEQYFGPGTRLTVT.

This chain joins TRBV30 and TRBJ2-1, with D unresolved. The CDR3 totals 12 residues. Trimming cost V 5 bases and J 1 base, with 6 bases left between them. Germline V gene sequence: CDR1 GTSNPN, CDR2 SVGIG (reference sequence). CDR3 sequence reads: CAWALSYNEQFF. The CDR3 DNA is TGTGCCTGGGCCCTATCCTACAATGAGCAGTTCTTC.

The rearrangement links TRBV28 to TRBJ2-3; D remains ambiguous. Deletions cut 6 bases from V and 2 bases from J, with 12 bases between. CDR1 is MDHEN, CDR2 SYDVKM, per germline. The CDR3 totals 14 residues. DNA of the CDR3: TGTGCCAGCAGAACATCGTTACCCACAGATACGCAGTATTTT. It encodes CASRTSLPTDTQYF.

Only a few counts were recorded for this clone. This chain's CDR3 is CASSFTPSTVNEQFF. The CDR3 DNA reads TGTGCCAGCAGCTTTACGCCGTCCACAGTCAATGAGCAGTTCTTC. The V and J genes are TRBV7-9 and TRBJ2-1; D gene unclear. V was clipped by 3 bases and J by 6 bases, with 15 bases between them. CDR1 and CDR2 (germline): SEHNR, FQNEAQ (reference sequence). The CDR3 is made up of 15 amino acids.

The chain is built from TRBV4-3 and TRBJ2-1; TRBD2 agrees at 8 bases. The V and J ends lost 0 bases and 9 bases, in that order; junction bases with no gene match: 10. This CDR3 has 16 residues. The V gene's germline CDR1 is LGHNA and CDR2 YSLEER. CDR3 region: CASSQDRTSRAGEQFF. CDR3 nucleotides: TGCGCCAGCAGCCAAGATCGGACTAGCAGGGCCGGTGAGCAGTTCTTC.

The chain combines TRBV10-3 with TRBJ1-5; a possible D gene is TRBD1 (5 bases). The CDR3 is 17 residues long. Trimming took off 0 bases at V and 3 bases at J, with 15 bases between the two ends. Germline CDR1 is ENHRY and CDR2 is SYGVKD. The CDR3 DNA is TGTGCCATCAGTGAGTCGAGTCACAGGACTAACAATCAGCCCCAGCATTTT. Translated, it gives CAISESSHRTNNQPQHF.

V is TRBV14 and J is TRBJ2-7; 8 bases agree with TRBD1. CDR3 length: 13 amino acids. The V and J ends lost 7 bases and 2 bases, in that order; junction bases with no gene match: 4. The germline V gene has CDR1 SGHDN and CDR2 FVKESK. The CDR3 nucleotides read TGTGCCAGCAAACGGACAGGGCCCTACGAGCAGTACTTC. Translation: CASKRTGPYEQYF.

The gene calls are TRBV28 and TRBJ1-1; D remains ambiguous. The CDR3 loop spans 12 amino acids. V was pared by 2 bases and J by 7 bases, with 8 bases between. Germline-derived CDR1 and CDR2 are MDHEN and SYDVKM. CDR3 DNA: TGTGCCAGCAGTTTACCCTACGGTGAAGCTTTCTTT. As protein: CASSLPYGEAFF.

The rearrangement uses TRBV5-4 and TRBJ1-5; D uncertain. This CDR3 spans 14 amino acids. Trimming pared 4 bases from V and 5 bases from J, leaving 13 bases between. CDR1 and CDR2 (germline): SGHNT, YYREEE (reference sequence). CDR3 sequence (DNA): TGTGCCAGCAGCCAGGCCCCAGGTGATCAGCCCCAGCATTTT. It translates to CASSQAPGDQPQHF.

The V call is TRBV7-8, the J call TRBJ1-1; TRBD1 might be the D (5 bases). Germline V gene lookup returns CDR1 SGHVS and CDR2 FQNEAQ. CDR3 size: 16 residues. The V end lost 7 bases, the J end lost 1 base, and 19 bases lay between the germline ends. The CDR3 spells CASISGGLRKNTEAFF. The DNA for the CDR3 is TGTGCCAGCATCTCGGGGGGACTAAGGAAGAACACTGAAGCTTTCTTT.

CDR3 sequence reads: CASSPLTAGAFF. The CDR3 DNA reads TGTGCCAGCAGCCCCCTGACAGCCGGAGCTTTCTTT. The chain employs TRBV7-2 and TRBJ1-1; TRBD1 might be the D (5 bases). The CDR3 is 12 amino acids. Trimming removed 5 bases from V and 10 bases from J, with 14 bases in between. The germline gives CDR1 SGHTA, CDR2 FQGNSA. Full variable domain (outside the CDR3, taken from reference TRBV7-2 and TRBJ1-1): GAGVSQSPSNKVTEKGKDVELRCDPISGHTALYWYRQSLGQGLEFLIYFQGNSAPDKSGLPSDRFSAERTGGSVSTLTIQRTQQEDSAVYLCASSPLTAGAFFGQGTRLTVV.

This clone was counted a single time. The chain joins TRBV5-4 to TRBJ2-7; no clear D. Trimming shortened V by 1 base and J by 4 bases, and 12 bases separated the two germline ends. The CDR3 has 14 residues. Germline values: CDR1 SGHNT, CDR2 YYREEE (reference sequence). The CDR3 nucleotides are TGTGCCAGCAGCTTGTCCGACACGTTGTACGAGCAGTACTTC. Translating gives CASSLSDTLYEQYF. The entire variable domain, with the rest obtained from reference TRBV5-4 and TRBJ2-7, is as follows: ETGVTQSPTHLIKTRGQQVTLRCSSQSGHNTVSWYQQALGQGPQFIFQYYREEENGRGNFPPRFSGLQFPNYSSELNVNALELDDSALYLCASSLSDTLYEQYFGPGTRLTVT.

In this sample, this clone turned up a few times. The chain links TRBV9 to TRBJ2-7, with TRBD1 identical over 9 bases. Germline lookup yields CDR1 SGDLS and CDR2 YYNGEE. The CDR3 contains 14 residues. The junction had 3 bases not matched to a gene; V was cut back by 3 bases and J by 2 bases. This CDR3 is CASSGRDRAYEQYF. In DNA form, the CDR3 reads TGTGCCAGCAGCGGCCGGGACAGGGCCTACGAGCAGTACTTC.

V gene TRBV6-9 combines with J gene TRBJ1-3; 9 nucleotides line up with TRBD1. The CDR3 is 16 amino acids. Germline lookup yields CDR1 MNHGY and CDR2 SVAAGI. After removal of 8 bases from V and 4 bases from J, the junction contained 12 bases not matched to a gene. CDR3 protein: CASSRVRDRVGNTIYF. For the CDR3, the DNA is TGTGCCAGCTCCCGCGTCCGGGACAGGGTAGGAAACACCATATATTTT.

In this sample, this clone turned up once. The chain recombines TRBV7-2 with TRBJ1-2; D remains ambiguous. This CDR3 region has 12 residues. The germline CDR1 and CDR2 sequences are SGHTA and FQGNSA. V lost 5 bases and J 8 bases, leaving 12 bases between the germline ends. The CDR3 DNA is TGTGCCAGCAGCCTGGGCCCAAGGGGCTACACCTTC. Translation: CASSLGPRGYTF.

The chain employs TRBV29-1 and TRBJ2-1, with 9 bases fitting TRBD2. Germline-derived CDR1 and CDR2 are SQVTM and ANQGSEA. The CDR3 consists of 16 residues. Trimming took 6 bases from V and 7 from J; bases not matched to a gene: 16. The CDR3 protein is CSVQGNPGLAANEQFF. CDR3 nucleotide sequence: TGCAGCGTCCAAGGTAATCCGGGACTAGCTGCGAATGAGCAGTTCTTC.

The chain couples TRBV6-1 to TRBJ2-5; D is uncertain. V shed 0 bases and J shed 5 bases, with 4 bases lying between them. The CDR3 has 12 amino acids. CDR1 and CDR2 from the germline V gene are MNHNS and SASEGT. CDR3 region: CASSEAHETQYF. The DNA of the CDR3 is TGTGCCAGCAGTGAAGCTCATGAGACCCAGTACTTC.

CDR3 loop: CASRGGGNTGELFF. CDR3 DNA sequence: TGTGCCAGTAGAGGGGGGGGAAACACCGGGGAGCTGTTTTTT. This chain joins TRBV19 and TRBJ2-2; D is possibly TRBD2 (7 bases). CDR3 length equals 14 residues. Trimming pared 6 bases from V and 2 bases from J, leaving 10 bases between. CDR1 LNHDA and CDR2 SQIVND come from the germline V gene (reference sequence).

This sequence joins TRBV7-4 and TRBJ2-1, with no clear D. CDR1 and CDR2 (germline): SGHVT, SQSDAQ. V shed 1 base and J shed 10 bases, with 5 bases lying between them. CDR3 length equals 11 residues. The CDR3 DNA reads as TGTGCCAGCAGCTTAGGCCGGGAGCAGTTCTTC. Its protein product is CASSLGREQFF.

J is TRBJ1-2 and V is TRBV6-6; D is unresolved. CDR1 is MNHNY, CDR2 SVGAGI, per germline (reference sequence). V was trimmed by 6 bases and J by 2 bases, leaving 10 bases between them. The CDR3 extends over 13 amino acids. The CDR3 DNA reads TGTGCCAGCAGCCCCGGACTGAACTATGGCTACACCTTC. Translating it yields CASSPGLNYGYTF.